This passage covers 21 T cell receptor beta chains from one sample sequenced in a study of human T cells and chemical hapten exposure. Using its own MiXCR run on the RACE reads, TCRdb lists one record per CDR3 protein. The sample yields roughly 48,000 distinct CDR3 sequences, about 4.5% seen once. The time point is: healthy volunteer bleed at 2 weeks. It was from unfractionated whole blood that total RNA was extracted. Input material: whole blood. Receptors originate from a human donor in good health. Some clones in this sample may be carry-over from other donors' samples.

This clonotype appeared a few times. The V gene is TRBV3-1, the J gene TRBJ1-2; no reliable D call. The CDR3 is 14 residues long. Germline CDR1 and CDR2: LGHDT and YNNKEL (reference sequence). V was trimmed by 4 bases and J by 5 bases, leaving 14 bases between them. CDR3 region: CASSLNSALYGYTF. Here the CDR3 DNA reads TGTGCCAGCAGCCTCAACAGTGCGTTATATGGCTACACCTTC.

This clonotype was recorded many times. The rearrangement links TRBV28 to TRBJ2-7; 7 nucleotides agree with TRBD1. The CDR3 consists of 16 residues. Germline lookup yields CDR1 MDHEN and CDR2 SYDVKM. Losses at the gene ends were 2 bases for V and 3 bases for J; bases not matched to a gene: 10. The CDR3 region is CASSLPGQATFYEQYF. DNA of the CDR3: TGTGCCAGCAGTTTACCCGGACAGGCCACATTCTACGAGCAGTACTTC.

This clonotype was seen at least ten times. The CDR3 region is CASSLAGGSQHF. In nucleotides, the CDR3 is TGTGCCAGCAGTTTAGCGGGGGGCTCCCAGCATTTT. This chain joins TRBV12-3 or TRBV12-4 and TRBJ1-5, with D possibly TRBD1 on 6 matching bases. The CDR3 spans 12 residues. V was clipped by 0 bases and J by 11 bases, with 8 bases between them.

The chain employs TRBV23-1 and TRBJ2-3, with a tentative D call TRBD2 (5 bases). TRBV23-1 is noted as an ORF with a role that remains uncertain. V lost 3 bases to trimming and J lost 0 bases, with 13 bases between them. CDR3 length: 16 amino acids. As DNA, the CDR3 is TGCGCCAGCAGTCAGTTCCGGACTCTTAGCACAGATACGCAGTATTTT. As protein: CASSQFRTLSTDTQYF.

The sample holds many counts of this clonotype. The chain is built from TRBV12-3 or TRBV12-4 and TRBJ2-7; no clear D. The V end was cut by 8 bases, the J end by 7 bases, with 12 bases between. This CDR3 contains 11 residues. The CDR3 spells CASASLEEQYF. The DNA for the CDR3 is TGTGCCAGCGCCTCCTTAGAGGAGCAGTACTTC.

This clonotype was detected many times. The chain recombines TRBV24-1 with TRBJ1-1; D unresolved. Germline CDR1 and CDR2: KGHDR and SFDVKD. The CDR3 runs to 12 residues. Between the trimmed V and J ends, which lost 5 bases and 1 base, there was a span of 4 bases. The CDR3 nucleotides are TGTGCCACCAGTGGAGGGAACACTGAAGCTTTCTTT. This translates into CATSGGNTEAFF.

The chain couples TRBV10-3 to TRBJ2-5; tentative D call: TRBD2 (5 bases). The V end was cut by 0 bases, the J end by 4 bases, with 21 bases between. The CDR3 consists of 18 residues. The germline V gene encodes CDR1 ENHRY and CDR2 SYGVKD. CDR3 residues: CAISESKVPPGDGETQYF. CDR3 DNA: TGTGCCATCAGTGAGTCGAAAGTGCCGCCCGGGGATGGAGAGACCCAGTACTTC.

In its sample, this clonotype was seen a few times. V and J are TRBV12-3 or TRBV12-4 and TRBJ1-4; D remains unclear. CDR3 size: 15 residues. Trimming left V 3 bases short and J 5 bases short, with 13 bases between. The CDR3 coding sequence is TGTGCCAGCAGTTTGGTAGGGTTTCTCAATGAAAAACTGTTTTTT. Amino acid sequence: CASSLVGFLNEKLFF.

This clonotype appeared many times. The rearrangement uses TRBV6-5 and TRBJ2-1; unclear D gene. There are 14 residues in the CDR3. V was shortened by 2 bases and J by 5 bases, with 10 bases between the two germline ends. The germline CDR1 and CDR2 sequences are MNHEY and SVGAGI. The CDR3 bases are TGTGCCAGCAGTTACCTCGGGCCCAACAATGAGCAGTTCTTC. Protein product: CASSYLGPNNEQFF.

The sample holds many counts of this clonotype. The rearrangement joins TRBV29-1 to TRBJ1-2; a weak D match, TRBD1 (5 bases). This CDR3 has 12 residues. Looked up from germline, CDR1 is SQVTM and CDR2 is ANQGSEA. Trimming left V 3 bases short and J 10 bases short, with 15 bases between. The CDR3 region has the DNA TGCAGCGTTGAGGGGCGGCCCGGATCCTACACCTTC. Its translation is CSVEGRPGSYTF.

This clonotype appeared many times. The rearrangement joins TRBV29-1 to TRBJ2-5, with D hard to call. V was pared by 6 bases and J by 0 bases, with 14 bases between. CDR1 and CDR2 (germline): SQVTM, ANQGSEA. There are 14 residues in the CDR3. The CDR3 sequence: CSVPDQRYQETQYF. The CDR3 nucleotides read TGCAGCGTCCCGGACCAGAGGTACCAAGAGACCCAGTACTTC.

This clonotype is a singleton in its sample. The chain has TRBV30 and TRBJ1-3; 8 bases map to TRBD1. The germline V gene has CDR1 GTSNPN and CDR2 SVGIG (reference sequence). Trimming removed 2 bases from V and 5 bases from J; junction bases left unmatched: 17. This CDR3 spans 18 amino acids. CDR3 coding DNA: TGTGCCTGGAGTTCAGCGGGACCGGGACAGGCCCCTCGAAACACCATATATTTT. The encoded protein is CAWSSAGPGQAPRNTIYF.

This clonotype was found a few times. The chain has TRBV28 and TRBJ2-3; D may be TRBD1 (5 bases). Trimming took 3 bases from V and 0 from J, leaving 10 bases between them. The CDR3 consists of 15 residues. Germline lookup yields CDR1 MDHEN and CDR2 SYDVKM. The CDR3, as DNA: TGTGCCAGCAGTTTGCCAGGGATAAGCACAGATACGCAGTATTTT. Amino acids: CASSLPGISTDTQYF. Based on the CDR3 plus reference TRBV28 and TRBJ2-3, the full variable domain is DVKVTQSSRYLVKRTGEKVFLECVQDMDHENMFWYRQDPGLGLRLIYFSYDVKMKEKGDIPEGYSVSREKKERFSLILESASTNQTSMYLCASSLPGISTDTQYFGPGTRLTVL.

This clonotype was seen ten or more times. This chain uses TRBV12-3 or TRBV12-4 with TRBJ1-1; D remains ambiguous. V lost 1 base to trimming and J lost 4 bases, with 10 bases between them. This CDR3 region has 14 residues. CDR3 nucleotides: TGTGCCAGCAGTTTAGTGGCAGAGGGCACTGAAGCTTTCTTT. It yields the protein CASSLVAEGTEAFF.

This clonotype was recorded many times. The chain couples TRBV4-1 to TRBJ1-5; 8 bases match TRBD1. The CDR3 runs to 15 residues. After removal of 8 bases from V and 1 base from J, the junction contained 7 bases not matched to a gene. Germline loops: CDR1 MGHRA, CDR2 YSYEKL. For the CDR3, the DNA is TGCGCCAGCGGCTCTTACAGGGGGAGCAATCAGCCCCAGCATTTT. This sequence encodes CASGSYRGSNQPQHF.

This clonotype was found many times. The CDR3 region has the DNA TGTGCCAGTAGCATAAGACAGGAATATCAGCCCCAGCATTTT. The encoded protein is CASSIRQEYQPQHF. This rearrangement joins TRBV19 to TRBJ1-5, with D possibly being TRBD1 (6 bases). The CDR3 is made up of 14 amino acids. Germline CDR1 and CDR2: LNHDA and SQIVND (reference sequence). Between the trimmed V and J ends, which lost 6 bases and 5 bases, there was a span of 14 bases.

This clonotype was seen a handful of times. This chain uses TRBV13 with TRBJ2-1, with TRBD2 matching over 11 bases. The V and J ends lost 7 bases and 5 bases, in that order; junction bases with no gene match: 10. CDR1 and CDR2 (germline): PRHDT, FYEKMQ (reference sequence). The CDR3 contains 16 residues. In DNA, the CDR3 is TGTGCCAGCACCGAACGGGGACTAGCGGACAACAATGAGCAGTTCTTC. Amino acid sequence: CASTERGLADNNEQFF.

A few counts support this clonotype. Here the CDR3 DNA reads TGCGCCACCTCCTTCTCAAAGCCGCAAGAGACCCAGTACTTC. Residues: CATSFSKPQETQYF. The V and J genes are TRBV5-1 and TRBJ2-5; no clear D. Germline V gene data show CDR1 as SGHRS and CDR2 as YFSETQ. The CDR3 is made up of 14 amino acids. V shed 9 bases and J shed 2 bases, with 17 bases lying between them. Using reference TRBV5-1 and TRBJ2-5 for the parts outside the CDR3, the full variable domain is KAGVTQTPRYLIKTRGQQVTLSCSPISGHRSVSWYQQTPGQGLQFLFEYFSETQRNKGNFPGRFSGRQFSNSRSEMNVSTLELGDSALYLCATSFSKPQETQYFGPGTRLLVL.

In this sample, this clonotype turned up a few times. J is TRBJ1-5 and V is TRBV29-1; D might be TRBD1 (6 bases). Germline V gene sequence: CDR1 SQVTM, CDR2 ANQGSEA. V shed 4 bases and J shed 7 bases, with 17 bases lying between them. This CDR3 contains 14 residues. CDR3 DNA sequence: TGCAGCGTTGTTGTAGGCAGGGGTGAACAGCCCCAGCATTTT. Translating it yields CSVVVGRGEQPQHF.

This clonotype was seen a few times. CDR3 nucleotides: TGTGCCAGCTCAGTCGGACAGGGAAACACAGATACGCAGTATTTT. It is translated as CASSVGQGNTDTQYF. The chain combines TRBV18 with TRBJ2-3, with 8 bases identical to TRBD1. V lost 5 bases to trimming and J lost 2 bases; unmatched junction nucleotides: 6. Germline V lookup: CDR1 KGHSH, CDR2 LQKENI. The CDR3 spans 15 residues.

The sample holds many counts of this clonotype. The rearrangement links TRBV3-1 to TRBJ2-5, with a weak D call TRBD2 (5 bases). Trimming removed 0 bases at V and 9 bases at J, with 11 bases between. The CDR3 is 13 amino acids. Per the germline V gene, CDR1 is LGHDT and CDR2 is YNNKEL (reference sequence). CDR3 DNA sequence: TGTGCCAGCAGCCAAGAGCCACGGGGTGCCCAGTACTTC. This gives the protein CASSQEPRGAQYF.